This is a list of T cell receptor beta chains from one sample in a study of blood T cell repertoires in COVID-19. Clones were read by immunoSEQ multiplex PCR, and TCRdb kept only the in-frame ones, dropping some. The profile shows about 160,000 clones, about 80% of them singletons. The sample was peripheral blood. These receptor sequences come from a woman at least 80 years old with acute or convalescent COVID-19. The CDR3 runs from the conserved cysteine through the conserved F or W. The D gene is left open where the match is weak. For some rows the clone size is stated as once, few or many, or as a class when expanded; others skip it.

CDR3aa	CDR3nt	d_gene	abundance	v_gene	j_gene
CASSVQGLAKNIQYF	TGTGCCAGTAGTGTGCAGGGATTAGCCAAAAACATTCAGTACTTC	.	.	TRBV19	TRBJ2-4
CASSVRGLMNTEAFF	TGTGCCAGCAGTGTCAGGGGCCTAATGAACACTGAAGCTTTCTTT	.	.	TRBV2	TRBJ1-1
CASSFLASYEQYF	TGTGCCAGCAGCTTTTTAGCCTCCTACGAGCAGTACTTC	.	.	TRBV5-6	TRBJ2-7
CASSFIYEQYF	TGTGCCAGCAGCTTTATCTACGAGCAGTACTTC	.	.	TRBV5-8	TRBJ2-7
CASRGYREQYF	TGTGCCAGCAGGGGATACAGGGAACAGTACTTC	.	.	TRBV28	TRBJ2-7
CASSWGQGIVYEQYF	TGTGCCAGCAGCTGGGGACAGGGGATAGTCTACGAGCAGTACTTC	TRBD1	.	TRBV7-9	TRBJ2-7
CASSFHLQGGNTEAFF	TGCGCCAGCAGCTTCCACCTACAGGGTGGGAACACTGAAGCTTTCTTT	.	.	TRBV5-1	TRBJ1-1
CASSYSGGAEDTQYF	TGTGCCAGCAGCTATAGCGGGGGGGCGGAAGATACGCAGTATTTT	TRBD2	.	TRBV9	TRBJ2-3
CASSPLDRANQPQHF	TGTGCCAGCTCACCACTGGACAGGGCCAATCAGCCCCAGCATTTT	TRBD1	.	TRBV18	TRBJ1-5
CAGTGDDEKLFF	TGTGCCGGCACAGGGGACGATGAAAAACTGTTTTTT	TRBD1	.	TRBV2	TRBJ1-4
CASSPRVGQVGSGNTIYF	TGTGCCAGCTCACCACGAGTGGGACAGGTGGGCTCTGGAAACACCATATATTTT	TRBD1	.	TRBV18	TRBJ1-3
CASRTGARNEKLFF	TGTGCCAGTAGAACAGGGGCCAGGAATGAAAAACTGTTTTTT	TRBD1	once	TRBV6-5	TRBJ1-4
CASSPIKNTEAFF	TGTGCCAGCTCACCTATTAAGAACACTGAAGCTTTCTTT	.	.	TRBV18	TRBJ1-1
CASSQDRDSAGGYTF	TGTGCCAGCAGCCAAGATCGGGACAGCGCGGGCGGCTACACCTTC	TRBD1	.	TRBV4-2	TRBJ1-2
CASSAGLANTEAFF	TGTGCCAGCAGCGCGGGACTGGCGAACACTGAAGCTTTCTTT	.	.	TRBV7-8	TRBJ1-1
CASSRRGYGYTF	TGTGCCAGCAGTCGTAGGGGCTATGGCTACACCTTC	.	.	TRBV12-3/TRBV12-4	TRBJ1-2
CSAGQGALGELFF	TGCAGCGCCGGACAGGGGGCTTTGGGGGAGCTGTTTTTT	TRBD1	.	TRBV29-1	TRBJ2-2
CASSLGQGRSYEQYF	TGTGCCAGCAGCCTCGGGCAGGGAAGGTCCTACGAGCAGTACTTC	.	.	TRBV3-1/TRBV3-2	TRBJ2-7
CASSPSRGPYEQYF	TGTGCCAGCAGCCCATCCAGGGGGCCCTACGAGCAGTACTTC	TRBD1	.	TRBV27	TRBJ2-7
CASSPRQGVGNSPLHF	TGTGCCAGCAGCCCGAGACAGGGGGTGGGTAATTCACCCCTCCACTTT	TRBD1	few	TRBV5-6	TRBJ1-6
CASSPGQGQPQHF	TGTGCCAGCTCACCGGGGCAAGGGCAGCCCCAGCATTTT	.	.	TRBV18	TRBJ1-5
CASSQGGWDTQYF	TGTGCCAGCAGCCAAGGAGGCTGGGATACGCAGTATTTT	.	.	TRBV3-1/TRBV3-2	TRBJ2-3
CASSSGWRSTEAFF	TGTGCCAGCAGCTCAGGGTGGCGGTCCACTGAAGCTTTCTTT	.	.	TRBV11-2	TRBJ1-1
CASGRDRPYNEQFF	TGCGCCAGCGGCCGGGACAGACCCTACAATGAGCAGTTCTTC	TRBD1	.	TRBV5-1	TRBJ2-1
CASSQDLPSGTYNEQFF	TGTGCCAGCAGCCAAGATCTGCCTAGCGGTACTTACAATGAGCAGTTCTTC	TRBD2	.	TRBV3-1/TRBV3-2	TRBJ2-1
CASSQSGGAYEQFF	TGTGCCAGCAGCCAAAGCGGGGGGGCTTATGAGCAGTTCTTC	TRBD2	.	TRBV4-2	TRBJ2-1
CASSGTGVGYTF	TGTGCCAGCAGCGGAACAGGGGTCGGCTACACCTTC	TRBD1	few	TRBV2	TRBJ1-2
CASSQQGWSNQPQHF	TGTGCCAGCTCGCAACAGGGGTGGTCCAATCAGCCCCAGCATTTT	TRBD1	.	TRBV3-1/TRBV3-2	TRBJ1-5
CASRRGLAGGRTGELFF	TGTGCCAGCAGGCGGGGGCTAGCGGGAGGTAGGACCGGGGAGCTGTTTTTT	TRBD2	.	TRBV27	TRBJ2-2
CASSFSRNEKLFF	TGTGCCAGCAGTTTTAGTCGGAATGAAAAACTGTTTTTT	.	.	TRBV27	TRBJ1-4
CASSLGDRGGEQYF	TGTGCCAGCAGCTTAGGGGACAGGGGTGGCGAGCAGTACTTC	TRBD1	few	TRBV7-3	TRBJ2-7
CASSLRYEQYF	TGTGCCAGCAGTCTTCGTTACGAGCAGTACTTC	.	.	TRBV28	TRBJ2-7
CASRNRRQYGYTF	TGTGCCAGCAGAAATCGCCGACAGTATGGCTACACCTTC	.	.	TRBV6-5	TRBJ1-2
CASSINRDTEAFF	TGTGCCAGCAGCATAAACAGGGACACTGAAGCTTTCTTT	.	.	TRBV5-8	TRBJ1-1
CASSYDWGANYGYTF	TGTGCCAGCAGTTATGACTGGGGCGCCAACTATGGCTACACCTTC	.	.	TRBV6-5	TRBJ1-2
CASSQEGRGTEAFF	TGCGCCAGCAGCCAAGAGGGGAGGGGCACTGAAGCTTTCTTT	.	.	TRBV4-3	TRBJ1-1
CASSRPGDLVEQYF	TGTGCCAGCAGTCGGCCCGGGGACTTGGTCGAGCAGTACTTC	.	.	TRBV25-1	TRBJ2-7
CASSLQSGVSSYEQYF	TGTGCCAGCAGTCTCCAATCGGGGGTAAGCTCCTACGAGCAGTACTTC	.	.	TRBV28	TRBJ2-7
CASSSSREGEQFF	TGTGCCAGCAGCTCCTCTAGGGAGGGTGAGCAGTTCTTC	TRBD2	few	TRBV11-3	TRBJ2-1
CAMKGQLNTEAFF	TGTGCCATGAAGGGACAGTTGAACACTGAAGCTTTCTTT	TRBD1	once	TRBV6-6	TRBJ1-1
CASSPGQNNSPLHF	TGTGCCAGCAGCCCGGGACAGAATAATTCACCCCTCCACTTT	TRBD1	.	TRBV7-6	TRBJ1-6
CASSLTMTAPNSPLHF	TGTGCCAGCAGCCTAACCATGACAGCCCCTAATTCACCCCTCCACTTT	.	.	TRBV5-5	TRBJ1-6
CASSPNVGTGRTSGSPLHF	TGTGCCAGCTCACCAAACGTTGGGACAGGGCGTACAAGCGGTTCACCCCTCCACTTT	TRBD1	.	TRBV18	TRBJ1-6
CAWSVDRANEQFF	TGTGCCTGGAGCGTGGACAGGGCCAATGAGCAGTTCTTC	TRBD1	.	TRBV30	TRBJ2-1
CASSPSRGTGELFF	TGCGCCAGCAGCCCGAGTCGAGGGACCGGGGAGCTGTTTTTT	.	once	TRBV5-1	TRBJ2-2
CASSLRQGSTEAFF	TGTGCCAGCAGCTTAAGACAGGGCTCCACTGAAGCTTTCTTT	TRBD1	.	TRBV13	TRBJ1-1
CASSEIRQRTNTGELFF	TGTGCCAGCAGTGAAATTCGACAGCGTACGAACACCGGGGAGCTGTTTTTT	.	many	TRBV2	TRBJ2-2
CASSSDSYGYTF	TGTGCCAGCAGCTCGGACAGCTATGGCTACACCTTC	.	few	TRBV5-4	TRBJ1-2
CATGGTYSNQPQHF	TGTGCCACAGGGGGGACTTATAGCAATCAGCCCCAGCATTTT	.	.	TRBV21-1	TRBJ1-5
CASSLVSLAGVSSGELFF	TGTGCCAGCAGTTTGGTCTCCCTAGCGGGAGTTTCTAGCGGGGAGCTGTTTTTT	TRBD2	.	TRBV27	TRBJ2-2
CASSLRGNNEQFF	TGTGCCAGCAGTTTAAGGGGAAACAATGAGCAGTTCTTC	.	.	TRBV27	TRBJ2-1
CASRGGRAAGELFF	TGTGCCAGCAGGGGCGGGAGGGCCGCCGGGGAGCTGTTTTTT	TRBD2	.	TRBV2	TRBJ2-2